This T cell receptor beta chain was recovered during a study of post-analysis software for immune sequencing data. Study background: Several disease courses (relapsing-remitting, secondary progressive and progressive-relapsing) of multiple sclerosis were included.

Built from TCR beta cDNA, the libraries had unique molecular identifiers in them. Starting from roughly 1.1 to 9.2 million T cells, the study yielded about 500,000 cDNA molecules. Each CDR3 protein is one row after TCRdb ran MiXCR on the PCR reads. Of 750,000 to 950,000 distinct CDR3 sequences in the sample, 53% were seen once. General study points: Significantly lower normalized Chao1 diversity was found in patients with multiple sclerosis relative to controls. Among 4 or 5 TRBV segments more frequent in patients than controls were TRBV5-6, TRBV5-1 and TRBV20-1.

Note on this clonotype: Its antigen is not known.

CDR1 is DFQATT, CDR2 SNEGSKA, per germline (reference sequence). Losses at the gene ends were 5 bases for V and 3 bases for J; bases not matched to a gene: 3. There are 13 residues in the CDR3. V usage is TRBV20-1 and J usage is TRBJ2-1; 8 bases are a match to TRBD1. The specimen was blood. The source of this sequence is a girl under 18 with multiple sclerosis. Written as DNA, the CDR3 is TGCAGTGCTCCGGGACAGGTCTACAATGAGCAGTTCTTC. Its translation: CSAPGQVYNEQFF.